The T cell receptor beta chain under discussion was sequenced for a study of siplizumab effects on memory and regulatory T cells. The protocol was immunoSEQ multiplex PCR, while the TCRdb copy is restricted to in-frame clones and leaves out a portion. The sample contains about 100,000 clones, 91% of which appear only once. Findings and limits, study-wide: Just a small share of alloreactive clones was traced back to unstimulated subsets. Naive T cells appeared more varied than memory cells and looked like key alloresponse contributors. Roughly 75-95% of dividing CD4+ or CD8+ clones were without an attributable naive or memory phenotype.

CDR3 length: 10 residues. CDR1 and CDR2 (germline): SEHNR, FQNEAQ (reference sequence). Deletions cut 8 bases from V and 7 bases from J, with 8 bases between. Of note for this clone: Its specificity is not known.

The origin of this receptor is a human donor in good health. The source material was CD4+ T cells sorted from blood. The chain carries TRBV7-9 and TRBJ2-5; a weak D match, TRBD1 (5 bases). The CDR3 region is CASGQGTQYF. The CDR3 nucleotides are TGTGCCAGCGGCCAGGGGACCCAGTACTTC.